One sample yielded the 32 T cell receptor beta chains listed below, sequenced in a study of OX40 agonist ivuxolimab in advanced cancers. Assay used: immunoSEQ multiplex PCR; TCRdb lists only in-frame clones, some missing. This repertoire shows 38,000 or so clones, about 89% found once; its top ten account for 35% to 45%. The source material was CD4+ or CD8+ T cells sorted from blood, sampled in a trial of the OX40 agonist ivuxolimab. The source is an adult with an advanced solid tumor such as melanoma, head and neck, liver or kidney cancer.

The CDR3 loop is CASSQADSFYEQYF. The CDR3, as DNA: TGCGCCAGCAGCCAAGCCGACAGCTTCTACGAGCAGTACTTC. The chain joins TRBV4-1 to TRBJ2-7, with a weak D call TRBD1 (5 bases). V was pared by 1 base and J by 3 bases, with 10 bases between. This CDR3 region has 14 residues. CDR1 and CDR2 from the germline V gene are MGHRA and YSYEKL.

This clone is medium-sized. This chain links TRBV29-1 with TRBJ1-2; 8 positions agree with TRBD1. Germline V gene lookup returns CDR1 SQVTM and CDR2 ANQGSEA. V lost 2 bases, J lost 4 bases, and 6 bases stayed unmatched. CDR3 length: 14 amino acids. CDR3 protein: CSVETGTGSYGYTF. Written as DNA, the CDR3 is TGCAGCGTTGAAACAGGGACAGGTTCCTATGGCTACACCTTC.

The chain is built from TRBV5-4 and TRBJ2-7; no clear D gene. The germline gives CDR1 SGHNT, CDR2 YYREEE (reference sequence). The CDR3 has 15 residues. Trimming removed 0 bases at V and 2 bases at J, with 12 bases between. The DNA for the CDR3 is TGTGCCAGCAGCTTGGAGGTACAGTTACCCTACGAGCAGTACTTC. Its protein product is CASSLEVQLPYEQYF. The full variable domain, with the rest looked up from reference TRBV5-4 and TRBJ2-7, is ETGVTQSPTHLIKTRGQQVTLRCSSQSGHNTVSWYQQALGQGPQFIFQYYREEENGRGNFPPRFSGLQFPNYSSELNVNALELDDSALYLCASSLEVQLPYEQYFGPGTRLTVT.

This sequence joins TRBV28 and TRBJ2-7; no clear D. Per germline, CDR1 MDHEN and CDR2 SYDVKM. Trimming removed 5 bases from V and 6 bases from J, with 8 bases in between. This CDR3 has 11 residues. Here the CDR3 DNA reads TGTGCCAGCAGTAACCCGGGCGAGCAGTACTTC. The encoded protein is CASSNPGEQYF.

The genes are TRBV28 and TRBJ1-5, with D possibly matching TRBD1 (5 bases). Looked up from germline, CDR1 is MDHEN and CDR2 is SYDVKM. The V gene lost 5 bases and the J gene lost 3 bases, with 17 bases spanning the gap. This CDR3 has 16 residues. DNA of the CDR3: TGTGCCAGCAGTCCCGGGTCTGAGGGGTCCAATCAGCCCCAGCATTTT. Protein product: CASSPGSEGSNQPQHF.

This chain joins TRBV6-6 and TRBJ2-7; 9 nucleotides match TRBD2. The germline CDR1 and CDR2 sequences are MNHNY and SVGAGI (reference sequence). The CDR3 extends over 14 amino acids. V gave up 2 bases and J gave up 2 bases; unmatched junction bases: 1. This CDR3 is CASSYAGGAYEQYF. CDR3 bases: TGTGCCAGCAGTTACGCGGGGGGGGCCTACGAGCAGTACTTC.

CDR3 DNA sequence: TGTGCCAGCAGCGTAACTAGCGGAGAGCAGTTCTTC. This translates into CASSVTSGEQFF. The chain recombines TRBV9 with TRBJ2-1; TRBD2 agrees at 8 bases. The CDR3 is 12 residues long. The germline CDR1 and CDR2 sequences are SGDLS and YYNGEE. J lost 10 bases, V lost 1 base, and 1 base had no gene match.

In this sample, this clone turned up once. This chain uses TRBV29-1 with TRBJ1-5, with D hard to call. CDR3 length equals 14 residues. The ends were cut back, 4 bases at V and 1 base at J, with 11 bases in the middle. CDR1 and CDR2 (germline): SQVTM, ANQGSEA. CDR3 sequence (DNA): TGCAGCGTTGGGGAAGCGGGCAGCAATCAGCCCCAGCATTTT. Residues: CSVGEAGSNQPQHF.

The chain has TRBV2 and TRBJ1-3, with 7 bases identical to TRBD1. Germline CDR1 and CDR2: SNHLY and FYNNEI. The CDR3 covers 15 residues. Germline trimming cut 3 bases from V and 1 base from J; bases unmatched to any gene: 3. The CDR3 reads CASSEGTASGNTIYF. The CDR3 DNA reads as TGTGCCAGCAGTGAGGGGACAGCTTCTGGAAACACCATATATTTT. The full variable domain, in which reference TRBV2 and TRBJ1-3 provide the parts outside the CDR3, is EPEVTQTPSHQVTQMGQEVILRCVPISNHLYFYWYRQILGQKVEFLVSFYNNEISEKSEIFDDQFSVERPDGSNFTLKIRSTKLEDSAMYFCASSEGTASGNTIYFGEGSWLTVV.

The rearrangement uses TRBV30 and TRBJ2-7; a possible D gene is TRBD2 (6 bases). The CDR3 length is 15 residues. Per the germline V gene, CDR1 is GTSNPN and CDR2 is SVGIG (reference sequence). V gave up 4 bases and J gave up 0 bases, with 16 bases separating them. CDR3 sequence reads: CAWKSGGIRSYEQYF. The CDR3 bases are TGTGCCTGGAAGTCCGGGGGTATCCGCTCCTACGAGCAGTACTTC.

This clone came up once. The V call is TRBV28, the J call TRBJ1-4; no firm D call. The CDR3 sequence is 16 residues long. Germline V gives CDR1 MDHEN, CDR2 SYDVKM. V dropped 2 bases and J dropped 8 bases, with 18 bases sitting between them. The CDR3 loop reads CASSLRRQLGAEKLFF. CDR3 DNA sequence: TGTGCCAGCAGTTTAAGACGCCAATTAGGTGCGGAAAAACTGTTTTTT.

The chain links TRBV19 to TRBJ2-7, with D perhaps matching TRBD1 (6 bases). V lost 1 base and J 2 bases, leaving 9 bases between the germline ends. The CDR3 covers 14 residues. From germline, CDR1 is LNHDA and CDR2 SQIVND (reference sequence). CDR3 coding DNA: TGTGCCAGTAGTATAGGCCCAGGGGCCTACGAGCAGTACTTC. Its protein is CASSIGPGAYEQYF.

The rearrangement uses TRBV4-1 and TRBJ2-5; D may be TRBD2 (6 bases). CDR1 is MGHRA, CDR2 YSYEKL, per germline. The CDR3 is 14 amino acids. The V gene lost 1 base and the J gene lost 2 bases, with 8 bases spanning the gap. The CDR3 DNA reads as TGCGCCAGCAGCCAAGGGGACTCTCAAGAGACCCAGTACTTC. Residues: CASSQGDSQETQYF.

The chain carries TRBV9 and TRBJ2-3; D may be TRBD2 (6 bases). Trimming took 4 bases from V and 0 from J, leaving 18 bases between them. Germline V gene data show CDR1 as SGDLS and CDR2 as YYNGEE. This CDR3 spans 17 amino acids. The CDR3 is CASSPPGRIASTDTQYF. CDR3 DNA: TGTGCCAGCAGCCCACCTGGGAGGATAGCTAGCACAGATACGCAGTATTTT.

This clone was recorded once. This chain connects TRBV4-1 to TRBJ1-6; tentative D call: TRBD1 (6 bases). Per the germline V gene, CDR1 is MGHRA and CDR2 is YSYEKL. CDR3 length equals 13 residues. Trimming removed 6 bases from V and 7 bases from J, with 10 bases in between. The CDR3 protein is CASRGGMNSPLHF. CDR3 coding DNA: TGCGCCAGCAGAGGGGGGATGAATTCACCCCTCCACTTT.

Only one count was recorded for this clone. This rearrangement joins TRBV7-9 to TRBJ1-1; D is ambiguous. The CDR3 length is 12 residues. Per the germline V gene, CDR1 is SEHNR and CDR2 is FQNEAQ (reference sequence). V lost 11 bases and J 4 bases, leaving 14 bases between the germline ends. CDR3 in amino acids: CAGVKGSTEAFF. CDR3 nucleotide sequence: TGTGCCGGGGTAAAGGGTAGCACTGAAGCTTTCTTT.

This clone was detected once. The chain uses TRBV9 and TRBJ2-5; TRBD2 aligns across 8 bases. Germline V gene lookup returns CDR1 SGDLS and CDR2 YYNGEE. Trimming at V came to 5 bases and at J to 5 bases, leaving 17 bases not matched to a gene. The CDR3 has 17 amino acids. CDR3 sequence reads: CASSPLESGGVGETQYF. The CDR3 DNA reads TGTGCCAGCAGTCCTCTCGAGAGCGGGGGTGTGGGGGAGACCCAGTACTTC.

The chain has TRBV11-3 and TRBJ2-6, with unresolved D. The CDR3 covers 13 residues. Germline loops: CDR1 SGHNT, CDR2 YENEEA. V lost 5 bases, J lost 0 bases, and 2 bases lay in between. As DNA, the CDR3 is TGTGCCAGCAGCACCTCTGGGGCCAACGTCCTGACTTTC. Encoded protein: CASSTSGANVLTF.

This chain links TRBV27 with TRBJ2-3; 7 nucleotides match TRBD1. This CDR3 contains 15 residues. The J segment lost 1 base and the V segment lost 5 bases, leaving 6 bases of the junction unmatched. CDR1 MNHEY and CDR2 SMNVEV come from the germline V gene (reference sequence). The CDR3 here is CASSHSGTGTDTQYF. The CDR3 bases are TGTGCCAGCAGTCACTCCGGGACAGGCACAGATACGCAGTATTTT.

The V gene is TRBV7-8, the J gene TRBJ1-2; D uncertain. Trimming left V 5 bases short and J 8 bases short, with 15 bases between. The CDR3 is made up of 13 amino acids. Germline V CDR1 and CDR2: SGHVS, FQNEAQ. The CDR3 is CASSPEMVGGYTF. CDR3 in DNA: TGTGCCAGCAGCCCAGAGATGGTAGGAGGCTACACCTTC.

The V gene is TRBV4-1, the J gene TRBJ2-7; D unresolved. This CDR3 region has 14 residues. Per germline, CDR1 MGHRA and CDR2 YSYEKL. The V gene lost 2 bases and the J gene lost 1 base, with 9 bases spanning the gap. CDR3 coding DNA: TGCGCCAGCAGCCAAAGGGCAGGATCCTACGAGCAGTACTTC. Translating gives CASSQRAGSYEQYF.

The gene calls are TRBV7-9 and TRBJ2-5, with D perhaps TRBD1 or TRBD2 (5 bases each). This CDR3 has 13 residues. V was trimmed by 7 bases and J by 10 bases, leaving 19 bases between them. CDR1 and CDR2 from the germline V gene are SEHNR and FQNEAQ (reference sequence). DNA of the CDR3: TGTGCCAGCACTCCCTTGGAGCTGGGGGACCAGTACTTC. Translated: CASTPLELGDQYF.

The chain couples TRBV6-5 to TRBJ2-7; D is possibly TRBD1 (5 bases). The CDR3 length is 11 residues. The germline V gene encodes CDR1 MNHEY and CDR2 SVGAGI. The germline V and J ends were trimmed by 8 bases and 6 bases, with 11 bases remaining between them. The CDR3 nucleotides are TGTGCCAGCGCAGGGCCGTCCGAGCAGTACTTC. Protein: CASAGPSEQYF.

V usage is TRBV7-9 and J usage is TRBJ1-1; tentative D call: TRBD1 (6 bases). Germline values: CDR1 SEHNR, CDR2 FQNEAQ (reference sequence). This CDR3 contains 15 residues. The germline V and J ends were trimmed by 5 bases and 6 bases, with 19 bases remaining between them. The CDR3 nucleotides read TGTGCCAGCAGCCTCCCCGCGCAGGGGACCGCTGAAGCTTTCTTT. It encodes CASSLPAQGTAEAFF.

This clone turned up a few times. The chain has TRBV11-2 and TRBJ2-3; D gene ambiguous. CDR3 length equals 13 residues. Germline loops: CDR1 SGHAT, CDR2 FQNNGV. V lost 5 bases and J 0 bases, leaving 6 bases between the germline ends. The CDR3 DNA is TGTGCCAGCAGCCCCCCCAGCACAGATACGCAGTATTTT. This gives the protein CASSPPSTDTQYF.

This clone turned up a few times. V gene TRBV30 combines with J gene TRBJ1-2; D remains ambiguous. CDR1 and CDR2 from the germline V gene are GTSNPN and SVGIG (reference sequence). The length of the CDR3 is 11 residues. Trimming pared 8 bases from V and 8 bases from J, leaving 15 bases between. CDR3 bases: TGTGCCGGTAAACAGCGATACGGCTACACCTTC. Translating gives CAGKQRYGYTF.

J is TRBJ2-7 and V is TRBV6-5, with a possible D match to TRBD1 (7 bases). The CDR3 loop spans 15 amino acids. Looked up from germline, CDR1 is MNHEY and CDR2 is SVGAGI. Trimming took 2 bases from V and 4 from J, leaving 15 bases between them. CDR3 coding DNA: TGTGCCAGCAGTTACGGAGGGGGCGGCTCGTACGAGCAGTACTTC. Amino acid sequence: CASSYGGGGSYEQYF.

This chain connects TRBV28 to TRBJ2-7; tentatively, D is TRBD1 (5 bases). The V gene lost 3 bases and the J gene lost 0 bases, with 24 bases spanning the gap. Germline V CDR1 and CDR2: MDHEN, SYDVKM. The CDR3 extends over 19 amino acids. As DNA, the CDR3 is TGTGCCAGCAGTTTTAATGATCAAGGGGCAATTCTTAGCTCCTACGAGCAGTACTTC. Translation: CASSFNDQGAILSSYEQYF.

This clone was counted only a few times. This sequence joins TRBV4-1 and TRBJ1-1; 7 bases align to TRBD1. CDR1 MGHRA and CDR2 YSYEKL come from the germline V gene. CDR3 size: 15 residues. V lost 0 bases to trimming and J lost 0 bases; unmatched junction nucleotides: 1. In DNA form, the CDR3 reads TGCGCCAGCAGCCAAGACAGGGGGATGAACACTGAAGCTTTCTTT. Its protein is CASSQDRGMNTEAFF.

The rearrangement joins TRBV10-3 to TRBJ1-1; the D gene is possibly TRBD1 (6 bases). Per the germline V gene, CDR1 is ENHRY and CDR2 is SYGVKD. V lost 11 bases to trimming and J lost 3 bases, with 22 bases between them. This CDR3 comprises 15 residues. Here the CDR3 DNA reads TGTGCCGCCCAACAGGGTGGCGATCTTTACACTGAAGCTTTCTTT. This codes for CAAQQGGDLYTEAFF.

The chain is built from TRBV23-1 and TRBJ2-2; D is uncertain. TRBV23-1 has ORF status, its function being uncertain. V lost 3 bases and J lost 2, with 13 bases in between. This CDR3 comprises 16 residues. Here the CDR3 DNA reads TGCGCCAGCAGTCACCAGGACGGTTATAACACCGGGGAGCTGTTTTTT. This gives the protein CASSHQDGYNTGELFF.

The chain has TRBV7-3 and TRBJ1-2; 8 bases align to TRBD1. With V trimmed by 5 bases and J by 14 bases, 7 bases remained unmatched. The germline gives CDR1 SGHTA, CDR2 FQGTGA. The CDR3 is made up of 11 amino acids. CDR3 amino acids: CASSLGGTGTF. The CDR3 DNA sequence: TGTGCCAGCAGCCTAGGAGGGACAGGAACCTTC.